The following is a T cell receptor (beta chain) sequence with its context. Its antigen is still unknown. No clone much larger than this one lies a single base away; base qualities are absent. The CDR3 contains 15 residues, cysteine and phenylalanine counted. Just CDR3 DNA is preserved here, 45 bases in frame from base 1. The germline V gene (reference sequence) gives CDR1 as GTSNPN and CDR2 as SVGIG. The trim is 2 bases for V and 0 bases for J, with a gap of 11 bases between the germline ends. This entry is derived from a study of cytomegalovirus exposure and HLA in healthy donors (dated by TCRdb to between 2016 and 2019). About the full investigation: In an earlier analysis of several hundred of the donors, approximately 300 Gb of sequence data and some 120 million unique TCR beta sequences from 150 million to 200 million T cells were reported. To decide whether each TCR beta V gene segment behaved as functional or pseudogenic, an earlier analysis of fewer than 750 of the donors relied on high-throughput TCR beta sequencing. The study used immunosequencing to profile the T cell repertoires of 600 to 850 subjects and linked those repertoires to cytomegalovirus serostatus. The study aimed to test whether signatures of past pathogen exposure could be identified by cataloging public T cell receptors. Approximately 310 gigabases of sequencing data and approximately 84 million unique TCR sequences were included in an early release covering about 700 HLA-typed donors. A later genetic analysis used genome-wide SNP genotypes for about 65% of the roughly 700 donors, treating that subset as a discovery cohort. The number of typed donors differed by locus: roughly 629-630 for A, B, C, DRB1 and DQB1; 522 for DQA1; around 580 for DPA1; and 400 to 480 for DPB1. All discovery cohort repertoires had been generated on a single sequencing platform. To predict cytomegalovirus infection status, the study brought together high-throughput TCR immunosequencing, statistical association of individual TCRs with disease status, and machine learning. In a later analysis, previously published TCR beta repertoires from 670 or so donors were re-analyzed and high-resolution HLA genotyping was added so that TCR occurrence patterns could be studied. Because of strong linkage in the cohort, roughly five DR-DQ haplotypes were treated as single units for association and clustering. Class I and class II HLA loci were covered by the typing at four-digit resolution. On average, around 240,000 unique TCR beta nucleotide sequences were sequenced per donor among about 400 genotyped donors of the cohort, with roughly 18% of those sequences being non-productive. The later analysis used no new phenotypic data to find candidate immune exposures, relying instead on TCR beta sequences and their occurrence across donors. Of the roughly 410 genotyped donors, approximately 81% were placed in the genetic ancestry cluster associated with self-reported Caucasian donors. Along with the roughly 670-subject first cohort, a separate validation cohort of about 110 different subjects was used. Donor age, sex, ethnicity and CMV serostatus were compiled alongside the repertoire data.

General findings and caveats noted by the study authors: The classifier was reported to diagnose cytomegalovirus status with high specificity and sensitivity in both the original and validation cohorts. The earlier analysis of nearly 600 of the donors excluded roughly 17 rarely observed V segments, including chromosome 9 orphons, because counts were too low. A few of the identified cytomegalovirus-associated TCR beta chains were confirmed in vitro to be specific for cytomegalovirus antigens. Most TCR sequences were seen in very few donors, while some public TCRs were found in many individuals. Linkage disequilibrium might explain the correlated functional status among segregating V segments, but an unknown experimental factor could not be ruled out. A further reported finding was that TCR beta sequences accurately predicted the HLA-A and HLA-B alleles for most subjects in the first cohort. In a later analysis, about 17,000 TCR beta sequences were associated with specific HLA alleles at a false discovery rate of 0.05. In a later genetic analysis, a missense DCLRE1C variant was associated with V-gene and J-gene trimming of TCR beta chains, and the association was replicated in an independent cohort. Roughly uniform sequencing depth across donors was assumed in presence/absence analyses, although this assumption may not hold. A later analysis found that HLA-associated TCR beta chains were more clonally expanded and had lower generation probabilities than equally common non-associated chains. The authors suggested that the approach could potentially be generalized to other disease states and immunological phenotypes. According to a later analysis, TCR association rates differed among HLA loci, with DRB1 alleles showing the most associated TCRs and HLA-C alleles showing the fewest. According to a later analysis, most CMV-associated TCR beta chains appeared to be HLA-restricted, and the HLA associations seemed to be driven largely by CMV exposure. The cohort was sequenced for TCR beta chains only, and without alpha or paired-chain data the features that could be detected were limited. Several of the top co-occurrence clusters appeared to be linked to parvovirus B19, influenza, CMV and Epstein-Barr virus, according to a later analysis. Because the 87-base-pair reads could not distinguish some IMGT-functional V segments, including TRBV6-2 and TRBV6-3, those segments were excluded. Strong co-occurrence of HLA alleles, especially DR and DQ, made assigning TCR associations to individual alleles difficult. Because some donors lacked HLA typing at each locus, the association tests relied only on the typed subset. A group of highly shared sequence variants was considered likely to be a technical artifact of the sequencing pipeline. Compared with the roughly 670-donor mean, donors in an Asian-associated ancestry cluster had fewer N-insertions in productive TCRs, according to a later genetic analysis. The study listed 164 TCR beta chains as associated with cytomegalovirus. An earlier analysis of some 590 of the donors showed that most TCR beta V segments appeared in productive rearrangements either about 87% or about 30% of the time, which broadly matched IMGT annotations. For the cohort, immune exposure information was limited to CMV serostatus.

Libraries came from the immunoSEQ multiplex PCR assay. For the multiplex PCR, a mixture combining 60 forward primers for TCR Vbeta segments and 13 reverse primers for TCR Jbeta segments was used. The CDR3 region of rearranged TCR beta genes was amplified from genomic DNA by a multiplex PCR assay. Amplified TCR beta libraries were sequenced as 87-base-pair reads on the Illumina HiSeq System. The authors processed their data as follows. A later analysis tallied some 79 million unique TCR beta chains across the roughly 610 repertoires, and some 10 million of those chains were shared by two or more donors. To remove PCR and sequencing errors, raw reads were error-corrected and collapsed into unique sequences using a nearest-neighbor algorithm that merged closely related sequences. V, D and J gene segments were assigned by aligning CDR3 sequences to IMGT reference sequences. Each retained sequence needed at least a six-nucleotide match to both a V gene segment and a J gene segment. A rearrangement counted as productive if the CDR3 had no stop codons and remained in frame with V and J, and every other rearrangement counted as non-productive. CDR3 was defined according to IMGT convention as the region running from the second conserved V-encoded cysteine to the conserved J-encoded phenylalanine. Sequences without an unambiguous match to a single V gene segment were excluded from the earlier analysis of about 630 of the donors. In an earlier analysis of about 590 of the donors, a V segment was called functional when productive rearrangements were above 56.7%, and segregating when the standard deviation between donors exceeded 5%. A statistical classification framework was developed to diagnose cytomegalovirus status using the catalog of TCR beta chain sequences. In a later analysis, TCR nucleotide sequences were compared against IMGT/GENE-DB human TR gene sequences so that V and J genes could be assigned. A later analysis assigned CDR3 sequences and most-parsimonious VDJ recombination scenarios with the TCRdist pipeline. A later analysis defined each TCR beta chain by its CDR3 amino acid sequence plus V-gene family, and excluded reads lacking a unique V-gene family. As a way to deal with suspected cross-contamination and a sequencing artifact, a later analysis dropped roughly 600 nucleotide sequences that were highly shared and had low generation probability. In a later analysis, a clonal expansion index for each public chain was calculated from normalized within-repertoire ranks of inferred template counts. A later analysis computed generation probabilities with a VDJ recombination model fitted to out-of-frame rearrangements, and checked the results against IGoR. In a later analysis, hypergeometric tests were used to score TCR-TCR, TCR-HLA and TCR-CMV co-occurrence, with a repertoire-size bias correction applied to TCR pairs. False discovery rates were estimated in a later analysis by permuting HLA or CMV assignments 20 times. In a later analysis, co-occurring TCRs were grouped with DBSCAN, and TCRdist sequence similarity was added when clustering was performed within HLA-allele-positive subsets. For co-occurrence clustering, repertoires with fewer than 30,000 or more than 120,000 public chains were excluded, along with roughly 5 repertoires with anomalous nucleotide sharing. The table comes from immuneACCESS by way of TCRdb, which keeps in-frame sequences with V and J called. Part of the clones is missing from these tables; in studies checked, under half for an unresolved V gene and the rest for unknown reasons. Clonal size and the V and J genes are those of that table, whereas D and trimming came from the DNA. The sample has fewer than 100,000 clones on record, around 77% of them singletons. The top ten clonotypes cover roughly 3% of the sample.

The cohort was made up of 666 healthy bone marrow donors. All cohort members were sampled while nominally healthy, although unrecorded immune exposures were likely present. The donor tested CMV seronegative and was one of the 352 seronegative cohort members. A peripheral blood sample was collected from each donor, and TCR beta sequencing was performed on peripheral blood mononuclear cells. Genomic DNA extraction from the blood cell samples was performed with the Qiagen DNeasy Blood Extraction Kit. What was sequenced was PBMCs. The origin of this receptor is a man aged 35 to 55 in good health and CMV-seronegative. The sequence is built from TRBV30 and TRBJ1-3; there is no confident call for the D gene. The encoded CDR3 is CAWSLARFSGNTIYF. DNA sequence: TGTGCCTGGAGTCTCGCGCGGTTCTCTGGAAACACCATATATTTT.